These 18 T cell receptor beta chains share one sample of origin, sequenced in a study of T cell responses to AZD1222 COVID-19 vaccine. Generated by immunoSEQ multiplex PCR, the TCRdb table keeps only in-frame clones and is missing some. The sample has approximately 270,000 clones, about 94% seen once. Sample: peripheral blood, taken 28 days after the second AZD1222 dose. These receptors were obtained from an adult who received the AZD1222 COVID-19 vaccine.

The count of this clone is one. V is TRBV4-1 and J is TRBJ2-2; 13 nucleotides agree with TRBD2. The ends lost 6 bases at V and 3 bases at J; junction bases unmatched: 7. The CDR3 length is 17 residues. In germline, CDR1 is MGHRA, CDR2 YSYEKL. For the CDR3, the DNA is TGCGCCAGCAGACTGACTAGCGGGGGGCAGGACACCGGGGAGCTGTTTTTT. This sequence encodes CASRLTSGGQDTGELFF.

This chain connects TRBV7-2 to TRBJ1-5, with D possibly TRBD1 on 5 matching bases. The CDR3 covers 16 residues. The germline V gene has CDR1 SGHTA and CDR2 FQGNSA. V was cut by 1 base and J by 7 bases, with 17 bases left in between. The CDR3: CASSLVYGQGDQPQHF. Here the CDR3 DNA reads TGTGCCAGCAGCTTAGTCTATGGGCAGGGAGACCAGCCCCAGCATTTT.

The CDR3 sequence is CATSSDRDKPYEQYF. As DNA, the CDR3 is TGTGCCACCAGCAGTGACCGGGACAAGCCCTACGAGCAGTACTTC. The chain combines TRBV15 with TRBJ2-7; a possible D gene is TRBD1 (6 bases). Between the trimmed V and J ends, which lost 3 bases and 2 bases, there was a span of 14 bases. There are 15 residues in the CDR3. Germline CDR1 LNHNV, CDR2 YYDKDF (reference sequence). The variable domain in full, completed from reference TRBV15 and TRBJ2-7, reads DAMVIQNPRYQVTQFGKPVTLSCSQTLNHNVMYWYQQKSSQAPKLLFHYYDKDFNNEADTPDNFQSRRPNTSFCFLDIRSPGLGDTAMYLCATSSDRDKPYEQYFGPGTRLTVT.

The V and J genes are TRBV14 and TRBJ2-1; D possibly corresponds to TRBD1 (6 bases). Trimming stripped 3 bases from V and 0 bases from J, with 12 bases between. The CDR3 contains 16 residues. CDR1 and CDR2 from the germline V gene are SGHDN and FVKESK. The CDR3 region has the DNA TGTGCCAGCAGCCACTGGGCGGACAGCTCCTACAATGAGCAGTTCTTC. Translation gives CASSHWADSSYNEQFF.

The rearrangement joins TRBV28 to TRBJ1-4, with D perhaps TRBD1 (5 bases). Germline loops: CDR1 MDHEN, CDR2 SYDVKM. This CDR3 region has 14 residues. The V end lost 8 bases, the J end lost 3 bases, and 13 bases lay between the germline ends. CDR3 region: CASRLGRPNEKLFF. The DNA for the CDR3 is TGTGCCAGCCGCCTGGGACGGCCTAATGAAAAACTGTTTTTT.

Here the CDR3 reads CATRTSGRTLAEQFF. The CDR3 DNA is TGTGCCACCAGGACTAGCGGGAGGACTCTGGCTGAGCAGTTCTTC. The rearrangement joins TRBV19 to TRBJ2-1, with 14 nucleotides matching TRBD2. This CDR3 comprises 15 residues. J gave up 9 bases and V 10 bases, and 11 bases lay outside the gene matches. CDR1 LNHDA and CDR2 SQIVND come from the germline V gene (reference sequence).

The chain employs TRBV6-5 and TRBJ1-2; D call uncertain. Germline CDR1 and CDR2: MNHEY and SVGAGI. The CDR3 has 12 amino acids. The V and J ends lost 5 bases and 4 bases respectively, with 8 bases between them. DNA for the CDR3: TGTGCCAGCAGTACTTTATCCTATGGCTACACCTTC. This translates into CASSTLSYGYTF.

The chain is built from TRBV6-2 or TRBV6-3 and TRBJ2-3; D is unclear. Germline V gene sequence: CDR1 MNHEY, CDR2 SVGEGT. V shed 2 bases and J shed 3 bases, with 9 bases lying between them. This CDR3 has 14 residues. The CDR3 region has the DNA TGTGCCAGCAGTTACGTCGTGGGGACAGATACGCAGTATTTT. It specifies CASSYVVGTDTQYF.

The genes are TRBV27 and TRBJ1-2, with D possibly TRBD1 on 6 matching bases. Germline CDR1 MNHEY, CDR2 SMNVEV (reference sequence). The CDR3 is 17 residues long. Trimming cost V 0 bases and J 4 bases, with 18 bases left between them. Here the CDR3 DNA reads TGTGCCAGCAGTTTATCCCGCACAGGGAACCCGATCTATGGCTACACCTTC. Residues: CASSLSRTGNPIYGYTF.

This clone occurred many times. The CDR3 nucleotides are TGTGCCAGTAGTAGAAGAACAGGGGGCTCGTATGACACTGAAGCTTTCTTT. It specifies CASSRRTGGSYDTEAFF. The chain employs TRBV19 and TRBJ1-1; 9 bases fit TRBD1. The CDR3 contains 17 residues. The J segment lost 3 bases and the V segment lost 4 bases, leaving 12 bases of the junction unmatched. Germline CDR1 and CDR2: LNHDA and SQIVND (reference sequence).

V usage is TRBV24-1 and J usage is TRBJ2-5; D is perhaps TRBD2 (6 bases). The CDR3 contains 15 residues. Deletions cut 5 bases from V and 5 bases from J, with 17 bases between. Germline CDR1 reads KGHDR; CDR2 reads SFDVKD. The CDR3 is CATSGAGGPGETQYF. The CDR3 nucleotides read TGTGCCACCAGTGGGGCTGGAGGGCCAGGGGAGACCCAGTACTTC.

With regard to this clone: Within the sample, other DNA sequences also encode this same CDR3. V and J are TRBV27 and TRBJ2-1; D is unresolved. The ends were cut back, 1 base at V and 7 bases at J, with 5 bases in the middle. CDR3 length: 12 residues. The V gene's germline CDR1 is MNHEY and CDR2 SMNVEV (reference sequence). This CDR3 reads CASSLLGNEQFF. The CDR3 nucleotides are TGTGCCAGCAGTTTATTAGGGAATGAGCAGTTCTTC.

As DNA, the CDR3 is TGTGCCAGCAGCTTGGGGGGGACAGGGAACACTGAAGCTTTCTTT. Encoded protein: CASSLGGTGNTEAFF. The chain couples TRBV5-4 to TRBJ1-1, with 8 bases fitting TRBD1. The CDR3 covers 15 residues. V lost 0 bases, J lost 1 base, and 2 bases stayed unmatched. Germline CDR1 reads SGHNT; CDR2 reads YYREEE (reference sequence).

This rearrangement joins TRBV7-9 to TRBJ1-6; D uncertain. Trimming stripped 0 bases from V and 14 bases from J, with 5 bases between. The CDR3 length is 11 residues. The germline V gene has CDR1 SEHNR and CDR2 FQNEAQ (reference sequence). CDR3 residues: CASSLASALHF. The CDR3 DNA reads TGTGCCAGCAGCTTAGCTTCGGCCCTCCACTTT.

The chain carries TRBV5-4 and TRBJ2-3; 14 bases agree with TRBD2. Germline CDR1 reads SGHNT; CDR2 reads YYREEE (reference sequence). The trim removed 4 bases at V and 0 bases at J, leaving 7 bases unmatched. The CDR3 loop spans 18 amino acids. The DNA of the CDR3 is TGTGCCAGCAGCGCGGGACTAGCGGGAGCGGGGAGCACAGATACGCAGTATTTT. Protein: CASSAGLAGAGSTDTQYF.

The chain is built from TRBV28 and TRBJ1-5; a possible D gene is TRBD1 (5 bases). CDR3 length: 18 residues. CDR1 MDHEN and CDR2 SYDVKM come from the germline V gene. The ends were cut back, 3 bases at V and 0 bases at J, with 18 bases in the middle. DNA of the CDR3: TGTGCCAGCAGTTTCGTCAGGGCTAGAAATCTTAGCAATCAGCCCCAGCATTTT. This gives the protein CASSFVRARNLSNQPQHF.

The CDR3 reads CASSLSRNTEAFF. In DNA, the CDR3 is TGTGCCAGCAGCTTATCCCGGAACACTGAAGCTTTCTTT. V usage is TRBV7-3 and J usage is TRBJ1-1; unclear D gene. The CDR3 has 13 residues. Trimming pared 2 bases from V and 1 base from J, leaving 5 bases between. Germline V gives CDR1 SGHTA, CDR2 FQGTGA.

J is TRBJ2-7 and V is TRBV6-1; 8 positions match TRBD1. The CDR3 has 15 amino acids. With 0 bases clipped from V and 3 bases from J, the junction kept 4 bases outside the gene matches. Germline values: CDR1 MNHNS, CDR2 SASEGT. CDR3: CASSEAGTGHYEQYF. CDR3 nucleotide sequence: TGTGCCAGCAGTGAAGCCGGGACAGGCCACTACGAGCAGTACTTC.